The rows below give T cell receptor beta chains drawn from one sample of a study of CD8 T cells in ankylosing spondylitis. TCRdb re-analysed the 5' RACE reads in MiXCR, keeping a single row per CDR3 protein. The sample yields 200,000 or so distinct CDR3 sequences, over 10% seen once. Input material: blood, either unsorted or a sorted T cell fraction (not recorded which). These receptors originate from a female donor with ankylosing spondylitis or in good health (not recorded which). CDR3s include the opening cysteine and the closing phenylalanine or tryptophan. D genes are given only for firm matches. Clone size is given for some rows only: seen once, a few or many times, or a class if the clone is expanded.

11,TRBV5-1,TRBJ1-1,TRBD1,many,CASSGTAEAFF
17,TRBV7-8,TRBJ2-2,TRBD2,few,CASSLGASGRINGELFF
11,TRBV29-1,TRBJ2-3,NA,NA,CSVKKSDTQYF
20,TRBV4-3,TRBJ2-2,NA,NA,CASSQGLGTPNLLNTGELFF
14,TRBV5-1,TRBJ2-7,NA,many,CASSLVMEVGEQYF
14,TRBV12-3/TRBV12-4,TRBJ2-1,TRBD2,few,CASSWRGRESEQFF
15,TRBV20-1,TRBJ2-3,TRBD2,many,CSATWGLADTDTQYF
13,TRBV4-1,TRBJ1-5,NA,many,CASSLNSDQPQHF
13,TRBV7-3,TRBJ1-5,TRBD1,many,CASSRQGGQPQHF
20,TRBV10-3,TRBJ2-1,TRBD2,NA,CAISATTTPSDGGRSYEQFF
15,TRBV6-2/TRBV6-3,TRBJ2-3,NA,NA,CASSYSSPTSPPEYF
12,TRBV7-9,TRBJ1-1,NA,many,CASSKQGDEAFF
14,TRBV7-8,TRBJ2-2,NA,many,CASSLMIASGELFF
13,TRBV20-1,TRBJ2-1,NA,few,CSASNQGGDEQFF
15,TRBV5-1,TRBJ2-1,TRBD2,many,CASSFLSGSHNEQFF
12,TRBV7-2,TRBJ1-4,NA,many,CASNRGNEKLFF
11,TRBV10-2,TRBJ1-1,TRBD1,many,CASRQGTEAFF
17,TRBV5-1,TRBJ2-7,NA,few,CASSLAPDALGLNEQYF
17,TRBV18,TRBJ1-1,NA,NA,CASSPNIRDNLNTEAFF
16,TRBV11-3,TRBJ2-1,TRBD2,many,CASSSLAGAVGNEQFF
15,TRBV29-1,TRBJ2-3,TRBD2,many,CSVEILAGITDTQYF
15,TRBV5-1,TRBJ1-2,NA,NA,CASSLAGVSGYGYTF
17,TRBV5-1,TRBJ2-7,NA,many,CASSQGDRRTRSYEQYF
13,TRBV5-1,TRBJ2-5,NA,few,CASSKGFRETQYF
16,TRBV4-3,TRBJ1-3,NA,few,CASSQDGRSRRNTIYF
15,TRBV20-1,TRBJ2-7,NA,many,CSATEYLANSYEQYF
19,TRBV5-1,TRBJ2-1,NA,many,CASSLGLGGRLRSYNEQFF
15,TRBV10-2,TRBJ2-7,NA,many,CASSESTSLSYEQYF
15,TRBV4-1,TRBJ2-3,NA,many,CASSHEDGRLDTQYF
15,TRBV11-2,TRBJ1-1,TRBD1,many,CASSFRTGWDTEAFF
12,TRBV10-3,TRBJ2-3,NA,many,CAISESEDTQYF
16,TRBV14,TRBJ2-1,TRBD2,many,CASSQDKVLAYNEQFF
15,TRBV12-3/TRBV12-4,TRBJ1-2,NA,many,CASNLQATRNYGYTF
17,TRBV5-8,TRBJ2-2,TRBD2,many,CASSLGLAGGWTGELFF
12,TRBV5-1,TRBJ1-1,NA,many,CASSLGSAEAFF
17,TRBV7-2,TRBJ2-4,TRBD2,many,CASSLRTSGVAKNIQYF
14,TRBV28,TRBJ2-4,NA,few,CASRGFKARNIQYF
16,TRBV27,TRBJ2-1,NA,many,CASSFSGTQSYNEQFF
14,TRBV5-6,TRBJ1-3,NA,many,CASSPDFSGNTIYF
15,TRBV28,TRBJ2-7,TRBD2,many,CASSSDRDYPSKQYF
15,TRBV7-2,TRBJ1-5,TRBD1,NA,CASSPWTGSNQPQHF
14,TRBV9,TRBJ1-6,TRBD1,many,CASSERQGAEPLHF